This T cell receptor beta chain was captured by sequencing in a study of T-cell reconstitution after alpha-beta-depleted transplantation in children. This clonotype has at least ten counts. What it binds is not known. Findings and caveats of the study: T-cell counts and diversity were attributed mostly to newly produced T cells one year after transplant. In patients about two months after transplant, alpha-beta T cells reportedly arose from several hundred expanded graft clones.

Preparation of the TCRbeta library involved a method that used unique molecular identifiers. From the PCR reads, TCRdb called clonotypes with MiXCR, one entry per CDR3 protein. Of over 150,000 distinct CDR3 sequences listed, roughly 6% are singletons. The length of the CDR3 is 14 residues. Germline V lookup: CDR1 SGHDT, CDR2 YYEEEE. V was trimmed by 2 bases and J by 0 bases, leaving 5 bases between them. The clonotype comes from a girl less than two years old with combined immunodeficiency, due to receive a stem cell transplant. Sample: PBMCs, taken before TCRalphabeta/CD19-depleted stem cell transplant. The genes are TRBV5-6 and TRBJ1-4, with D hard to call. CDR3 DNA: TGTGCCAGCAGCTTTGGGGCAACTAATGAAAAACTGTTTTTT. Its protein is CASSFGATNEKLFF.